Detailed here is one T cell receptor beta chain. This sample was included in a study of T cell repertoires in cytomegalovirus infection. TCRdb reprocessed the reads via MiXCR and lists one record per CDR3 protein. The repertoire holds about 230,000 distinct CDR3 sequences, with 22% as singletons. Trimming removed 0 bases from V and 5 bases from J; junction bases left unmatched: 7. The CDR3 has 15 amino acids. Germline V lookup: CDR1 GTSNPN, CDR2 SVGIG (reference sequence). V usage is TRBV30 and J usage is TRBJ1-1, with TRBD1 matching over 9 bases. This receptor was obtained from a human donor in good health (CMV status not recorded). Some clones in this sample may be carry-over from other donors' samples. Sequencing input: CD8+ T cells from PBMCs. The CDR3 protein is CAWSVGTGIGTEAFF. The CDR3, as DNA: TGTGCCTGGAGTGTAGGGACAGGGATTGGGACTGAAGCTTTCTTT. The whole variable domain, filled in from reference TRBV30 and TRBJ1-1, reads SQTIHQWPATLVQPVGSPLSLECTVEGTSNPNLYWYRQAAGRGLQLLFYSVGIGQISSEVPQNLSASRPQDRQFILSSKKLLLSDSGFYLCAWSVGTGIGTEAFFGQGTRLTVV.